This T cell receptor beta chain was sequenced during a study of T-cell reconstitution after alpha-beta-depleted transplantation in children. This clonotype was seen a few times. Unique molecular identifiers were incorporated when the TCRbeta library was constructed. TCRdb analysed the PCR reads with MiXCR anew, one entry per CDR3 protein. The repertoire has about 610,000 distinct CDR3 sequences, 27% of them found once; the top ten carry about 35%. The CDR3 length is 13 residues. Germline CDR1 reads KGHSH; CDR2 reads LQKENI. The V and J ends lost 1 base and 4 bases respectively, with 5 bases between them.

The V call is TRBV18, the J call TRBJ1-5; no clear D. Sequencing used PBMCs, obtained before TCRalphabeta/CD19-depleted stem cell transplant. This receptor was identified in a boy under three years old with Wiskott-Aldrich syndrome, due to receive a stem cell transplant. CDR3 residues: CASSPQFNQPQHF. The CDR3 DNA reads TGTGCCAGCTCACCACAGTTTAATCAGCCCCAGCATTTT.